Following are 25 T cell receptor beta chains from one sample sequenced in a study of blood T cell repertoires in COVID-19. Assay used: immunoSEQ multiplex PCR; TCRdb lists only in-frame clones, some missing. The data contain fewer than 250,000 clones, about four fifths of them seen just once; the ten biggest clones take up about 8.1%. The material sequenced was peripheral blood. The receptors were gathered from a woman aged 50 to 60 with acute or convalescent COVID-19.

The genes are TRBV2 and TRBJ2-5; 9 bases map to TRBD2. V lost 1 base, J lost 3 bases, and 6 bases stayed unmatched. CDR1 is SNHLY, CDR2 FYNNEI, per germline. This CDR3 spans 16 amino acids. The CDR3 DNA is TGTGCCAGCAGTGAAGGTGGCGGGAGGGCGAAAGAGACCCAGTACTTC. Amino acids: CASSEGGGRAKETQYF. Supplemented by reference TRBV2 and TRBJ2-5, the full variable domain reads EPEVTQTPSHQVTQMGQEVILRCVPISNHLYFYWYRQILGQKVEFLVSFYNNEISEKSEIFDDQFSVERPDGSNFTLKIRSTKLEDSAMYFCASSEGGGRAKETQYFGPGTRLLVL.

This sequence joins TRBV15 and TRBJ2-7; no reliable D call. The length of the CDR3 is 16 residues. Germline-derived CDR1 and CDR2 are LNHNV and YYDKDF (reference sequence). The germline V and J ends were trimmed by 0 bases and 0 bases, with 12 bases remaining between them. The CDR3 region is CATSRDDPGSSYEQYF. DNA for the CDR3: TGTGCCACCAGCAGAGATGACCCGGGTAGCTCCTACGAGCAGTACTTC.

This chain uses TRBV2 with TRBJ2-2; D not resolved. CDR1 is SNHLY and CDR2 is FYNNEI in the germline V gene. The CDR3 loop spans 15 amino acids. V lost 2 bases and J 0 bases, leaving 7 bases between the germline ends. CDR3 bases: TGTGCCAGCAGTGAACTACCTGCGAACACCGGGGAGCTGTTTTTT. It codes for CASSELPANTGELFF.

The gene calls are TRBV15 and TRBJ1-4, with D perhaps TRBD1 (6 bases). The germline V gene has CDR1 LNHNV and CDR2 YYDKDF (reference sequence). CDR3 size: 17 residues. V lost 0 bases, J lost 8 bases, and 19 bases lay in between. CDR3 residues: CATSRDRGAPGWEKLFF. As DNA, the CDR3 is TGTGCCACCAGCAGAGATCGGGGGGCCCCGGGATGGGAAAAACTGTTTTTT.

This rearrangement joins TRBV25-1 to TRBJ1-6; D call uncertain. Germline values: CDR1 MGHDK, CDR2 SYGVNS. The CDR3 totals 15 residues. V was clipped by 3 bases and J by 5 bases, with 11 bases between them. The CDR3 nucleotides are TGTGCCAGCAGTGACGTCGGCAGGAATAATTCACCCCTCCACTTT. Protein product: CASSDVGRNNSPLHF.

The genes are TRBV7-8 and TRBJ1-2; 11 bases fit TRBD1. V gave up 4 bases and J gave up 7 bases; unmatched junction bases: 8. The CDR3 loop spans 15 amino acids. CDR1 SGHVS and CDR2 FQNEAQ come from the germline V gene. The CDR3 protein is CASSSLGQGAIGYTF. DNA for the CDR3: TGTGCCAGCAGCTCCCTCGGACAGGGGGCGATTGGCTACACCTTC.

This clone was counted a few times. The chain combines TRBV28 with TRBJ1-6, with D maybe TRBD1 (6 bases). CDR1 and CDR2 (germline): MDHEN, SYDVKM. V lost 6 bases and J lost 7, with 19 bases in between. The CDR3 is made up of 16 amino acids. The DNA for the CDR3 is TGTGCCAGCAGGGTAGAAGGGGGTGGCTCAAATTCACCCCTCCACTTT. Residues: CASRVEGGGSNSPLHF.

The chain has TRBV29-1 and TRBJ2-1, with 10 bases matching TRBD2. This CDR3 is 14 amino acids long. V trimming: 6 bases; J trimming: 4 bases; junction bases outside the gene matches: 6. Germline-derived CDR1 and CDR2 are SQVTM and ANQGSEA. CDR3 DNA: TGCAGCGTGCCGGGACTAGCGAGATACAATGAGCAGTTCTTC. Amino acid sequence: CSVPGLARYNEQFF.

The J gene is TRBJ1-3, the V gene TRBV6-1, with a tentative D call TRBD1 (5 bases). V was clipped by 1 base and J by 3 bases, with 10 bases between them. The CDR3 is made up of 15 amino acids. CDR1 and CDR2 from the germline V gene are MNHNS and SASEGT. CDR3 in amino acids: CASSEDGGGGNTIYF. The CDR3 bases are TGTGCCAGCAGTGAAGATGGGGGGGGTGGAAACACCATATATTTT.

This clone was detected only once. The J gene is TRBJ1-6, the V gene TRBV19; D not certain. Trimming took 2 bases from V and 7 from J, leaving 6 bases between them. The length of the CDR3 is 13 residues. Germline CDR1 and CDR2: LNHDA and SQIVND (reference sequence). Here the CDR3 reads CASSIQANSPLHF. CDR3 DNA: TGTGCCAGTAGTATACAGGCAAATTCACCCCTCCACTTT.

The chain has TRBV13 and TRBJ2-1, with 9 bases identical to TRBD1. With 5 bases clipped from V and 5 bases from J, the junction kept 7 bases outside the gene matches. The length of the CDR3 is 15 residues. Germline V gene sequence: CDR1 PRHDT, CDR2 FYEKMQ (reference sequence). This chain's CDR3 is CASSHRTGVHNEQFF. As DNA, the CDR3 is TGTGCCAGCAGCCACAGGACAGGGGTCCACAATGAGCAGTTCTTC.

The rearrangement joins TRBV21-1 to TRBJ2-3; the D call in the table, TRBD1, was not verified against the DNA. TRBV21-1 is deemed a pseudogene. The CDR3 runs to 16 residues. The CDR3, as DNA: TGTGCCAGCAGCTTAGAGGACAGTGGTAGCACAGATACGCAGTATTTT. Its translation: CASSLEDSGSTDTQYF.

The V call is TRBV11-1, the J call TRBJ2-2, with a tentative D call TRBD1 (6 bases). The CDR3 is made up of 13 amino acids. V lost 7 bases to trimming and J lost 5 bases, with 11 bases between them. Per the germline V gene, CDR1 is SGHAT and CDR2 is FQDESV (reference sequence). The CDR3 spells CASTAGVTGELFF. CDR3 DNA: TGTGCCAGCACGGCAGGGGTAACCGGGGAGCTGTTTTTT.

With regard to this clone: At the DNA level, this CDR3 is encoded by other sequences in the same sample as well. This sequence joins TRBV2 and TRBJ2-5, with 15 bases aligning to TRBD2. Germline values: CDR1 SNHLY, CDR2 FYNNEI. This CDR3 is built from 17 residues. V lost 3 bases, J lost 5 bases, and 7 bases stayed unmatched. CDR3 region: CASSDGLAGGPGETQYF. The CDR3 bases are TGTGCCAGCAGTGATGGACTAGCGGGAGGGCCAGGGGAGACCCAGTACTTC.

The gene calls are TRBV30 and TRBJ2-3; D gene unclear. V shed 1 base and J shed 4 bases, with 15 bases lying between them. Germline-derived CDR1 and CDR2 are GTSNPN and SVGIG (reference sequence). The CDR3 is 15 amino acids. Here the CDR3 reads CAWSGPPFAPDTQYF. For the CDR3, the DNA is TGTGCCTGGAGTGGGCCCCCTTTTGCTCCAGATACGCAGTATTTT.

CDR3 residues: CASGWGPDGYTF. The CDR3 DNA sequence: TGTGCCAGCGGGTGGGGGCCGGATGGCTACACCTTC. J is TRBJ1-2 and V is TRBV28, with D perhaps matching TRBD1 (6 bases). Germline lookup yields CDR1 MDHEN and CDR2 SYDVKM. V was shortened by 8 bases and J by 6 bases, with 13 bases between the two germline ends. The CDR3 has 12 amino acids.

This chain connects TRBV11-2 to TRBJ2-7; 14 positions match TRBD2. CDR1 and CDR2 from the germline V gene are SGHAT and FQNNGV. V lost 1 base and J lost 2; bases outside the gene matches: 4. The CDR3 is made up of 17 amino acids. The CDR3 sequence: CASSLVGLAGDPYEQYF. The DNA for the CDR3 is TGTGCCAGCAGCTTAGTGGGACTAGCGGGAGACCCCTACGAGCAGTACTTC. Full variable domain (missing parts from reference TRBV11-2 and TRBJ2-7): EAGVAQSPRYKIIEKRQSVAFWCNPISGHATLYWYQQILGQGPKLLIQFQNNGVVDDSQLPKDRFSAERLKGVDSTLKIQPAKLEDSAVYLCASSLVGLAGDPYEQYFGPGTRLTVT.

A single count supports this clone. The CDR3 nucleotides read TGTGCCAGCAGCTCAGACGCCGGGACTAGCGGTACCCCGCAGTTCTTC. This sequence encodes CASSSDAGTSGTPQFF. The chain combines TRBV7-3 with TRBJ2-1; 11 nucleotides agree with TRBD2. CDR3 length: 16 residues. V trimming: 4 bases; J trimming: 12 bases; junction bases outside the gene matches: 14. The germline V gene has CDR1 SGHTA and CDR2 FQGTGA.

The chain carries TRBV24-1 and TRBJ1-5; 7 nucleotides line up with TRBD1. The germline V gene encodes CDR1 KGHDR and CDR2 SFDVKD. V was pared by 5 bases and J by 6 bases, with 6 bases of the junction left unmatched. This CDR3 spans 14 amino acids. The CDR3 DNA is TGTGCCACCAGTGGCACAGGGGACGGTCAGCCCCAGCATTTT. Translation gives CATSGTGDGQPQHF.

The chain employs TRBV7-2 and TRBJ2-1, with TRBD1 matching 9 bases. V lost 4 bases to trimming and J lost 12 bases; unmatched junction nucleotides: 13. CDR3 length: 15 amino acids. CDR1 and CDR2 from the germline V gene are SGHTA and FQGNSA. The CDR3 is CASSYRTGEEGGQFF. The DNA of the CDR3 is TGTGCCAGCAGCTATCGGACAGGGGAAGAAGGAGGGCAGTTCTTC.

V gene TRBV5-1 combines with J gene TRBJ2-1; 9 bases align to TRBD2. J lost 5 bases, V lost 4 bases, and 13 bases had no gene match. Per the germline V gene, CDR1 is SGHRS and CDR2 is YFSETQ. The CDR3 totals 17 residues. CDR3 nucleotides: TGCGCCAGCAGCAAAGGACCCCTTGCGGGAGGGAACAATGAGCAGTTCTTC. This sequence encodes CASSKGPLAGGNNEQFF.

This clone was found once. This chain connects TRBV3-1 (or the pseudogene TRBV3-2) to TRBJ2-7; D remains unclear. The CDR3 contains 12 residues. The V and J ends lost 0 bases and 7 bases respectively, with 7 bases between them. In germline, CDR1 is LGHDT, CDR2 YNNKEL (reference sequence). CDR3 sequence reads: CASSQDYGEQYF. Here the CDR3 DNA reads TGTGCCAGCAGCCAAGATTACGGGGAGCAGTACTTC.

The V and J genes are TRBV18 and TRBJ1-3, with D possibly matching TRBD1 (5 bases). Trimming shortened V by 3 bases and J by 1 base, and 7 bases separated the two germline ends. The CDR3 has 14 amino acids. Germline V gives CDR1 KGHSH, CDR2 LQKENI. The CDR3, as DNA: TGTGCCAGCTCACCGACAGCGTCTGGAAACACCATATATTTT. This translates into CASSPTASGNTIYF.

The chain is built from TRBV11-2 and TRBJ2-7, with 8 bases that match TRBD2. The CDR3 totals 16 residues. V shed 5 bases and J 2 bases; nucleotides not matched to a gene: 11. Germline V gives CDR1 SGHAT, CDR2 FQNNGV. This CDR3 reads CASSPMLLAGTYEQYF. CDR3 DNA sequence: TGTGCCAGCAGCCCGATGTTGTTAGCGGGGACCTACGAGCAGTACTTC.

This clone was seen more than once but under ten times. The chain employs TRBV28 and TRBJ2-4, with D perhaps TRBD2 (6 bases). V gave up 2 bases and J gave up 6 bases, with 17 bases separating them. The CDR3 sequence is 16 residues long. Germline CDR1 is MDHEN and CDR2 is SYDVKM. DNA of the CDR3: TGTGCCAGCAGTTTAAGAGCCCTTTTGGGAGGAAACATTCAGTACTTC. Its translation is CASSLRALLGGNIQYF.